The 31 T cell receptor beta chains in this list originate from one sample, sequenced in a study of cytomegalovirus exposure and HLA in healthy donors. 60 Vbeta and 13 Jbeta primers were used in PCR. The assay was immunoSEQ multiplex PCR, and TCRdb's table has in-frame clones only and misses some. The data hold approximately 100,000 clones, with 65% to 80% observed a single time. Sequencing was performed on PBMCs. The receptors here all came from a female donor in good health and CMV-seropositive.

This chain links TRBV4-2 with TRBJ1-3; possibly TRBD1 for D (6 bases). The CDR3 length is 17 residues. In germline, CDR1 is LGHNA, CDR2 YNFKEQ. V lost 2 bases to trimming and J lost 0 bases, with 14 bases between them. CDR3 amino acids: CASSQSPGEFSGNTIYF. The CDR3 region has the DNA TGTGCCAGCAGCCAATCCCCAGGGGAGTTCTCTGGAAACACCATATATTTT.

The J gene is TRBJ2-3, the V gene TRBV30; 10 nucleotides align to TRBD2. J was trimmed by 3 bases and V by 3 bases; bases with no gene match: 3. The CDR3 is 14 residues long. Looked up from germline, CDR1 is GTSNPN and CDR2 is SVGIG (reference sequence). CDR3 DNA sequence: TGTGCCTGGAGGGCTAGCGGGAGAACAGATACGCAGTATTTT. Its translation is CAWRASGRTDTQYF.

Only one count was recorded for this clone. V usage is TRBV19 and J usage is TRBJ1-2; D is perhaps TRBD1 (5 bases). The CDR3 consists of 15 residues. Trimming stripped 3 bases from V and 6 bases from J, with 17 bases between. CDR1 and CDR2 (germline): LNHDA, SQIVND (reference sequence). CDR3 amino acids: CASSIFPGPTDGYTF. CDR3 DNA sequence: TGTGCCAGTAGTATCTTCCCAGGGCCCACAGATGGCTACACCTTC.

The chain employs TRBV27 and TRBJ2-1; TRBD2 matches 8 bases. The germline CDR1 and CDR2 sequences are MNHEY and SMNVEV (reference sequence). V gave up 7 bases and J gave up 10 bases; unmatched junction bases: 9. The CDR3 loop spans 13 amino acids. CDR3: CASKGGRRGEQFF. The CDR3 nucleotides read TGTGCCAGCAAGGGCGGGAGGAGGGGCGAGCAGTTCTTC.

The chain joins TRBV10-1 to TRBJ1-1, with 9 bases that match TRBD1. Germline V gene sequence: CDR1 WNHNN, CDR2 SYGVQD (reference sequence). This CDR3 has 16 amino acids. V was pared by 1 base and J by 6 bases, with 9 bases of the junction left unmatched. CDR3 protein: CASSEFGTGIIAEAFF. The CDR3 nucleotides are TGCGCCAGCAGTGAGTTTGGGACAGGGATAATTGCTGAAGCTTTCTTT.

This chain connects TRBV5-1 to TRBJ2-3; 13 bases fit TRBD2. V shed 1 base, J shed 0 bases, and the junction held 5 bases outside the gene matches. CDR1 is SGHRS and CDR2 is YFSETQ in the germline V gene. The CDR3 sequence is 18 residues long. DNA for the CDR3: TGCGCCAGCAGCTTGACTAGCGGGGGGGCTAGTAGCACAGATACGCAGTATTTT. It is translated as CASSLTSGGASSTDTQYF.

CDR3 bases: TGTGCCAGCTCACGGGGGCAGGGAACAAGTACCCAGCCCCAGCATTTT. Its protein is CASSRGQGTSTQPQHF. This chain connects TRBV18 to TRBJ1-5; possible D gene TRBD1, 6 bases. Trimming took 4 bases from V and 7 from J, leaving 20 bases between them. Germline V gives CDR1 KGHSH, CDR2 LQKENI. The CDR3 covers 16 residues.

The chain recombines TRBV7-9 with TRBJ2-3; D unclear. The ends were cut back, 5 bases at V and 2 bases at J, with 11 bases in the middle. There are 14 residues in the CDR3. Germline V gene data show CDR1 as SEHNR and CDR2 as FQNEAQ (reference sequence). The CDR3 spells CASSQMTLTDTQYF. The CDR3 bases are TGTGCCAGCAGCCAGATGACTCTCACAGATACGCAGTATTTT. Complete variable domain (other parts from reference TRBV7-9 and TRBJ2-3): DTGVSQNPRHKITKRGQNVTFRCDPISEHNRLYWYRQTLGQGPEFLTYFQNEAQLEKSRLLSDRFSAERPKGSFSTLEIQRTEQGDSAMYLCASSQMTLTDTQYFGPGTRLTVL.

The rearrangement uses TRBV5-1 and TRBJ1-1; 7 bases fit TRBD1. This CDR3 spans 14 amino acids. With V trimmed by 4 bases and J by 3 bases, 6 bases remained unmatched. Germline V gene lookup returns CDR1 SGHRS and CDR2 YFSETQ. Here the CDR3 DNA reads TGCGCCAGCAGCAGAGAGACAGGGCACACTGAAGCTTTCTTT. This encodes CASSRETGHTEAFF.

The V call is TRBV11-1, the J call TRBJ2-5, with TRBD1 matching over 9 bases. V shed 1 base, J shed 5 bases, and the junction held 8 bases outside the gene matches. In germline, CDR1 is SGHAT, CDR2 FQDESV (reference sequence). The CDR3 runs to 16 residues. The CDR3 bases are TGTGCCAGCAGCTTAGGGACAGGGGATCCCGGGGAGACCCAGTACTTC. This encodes CASSLGTGDPGETQYF.

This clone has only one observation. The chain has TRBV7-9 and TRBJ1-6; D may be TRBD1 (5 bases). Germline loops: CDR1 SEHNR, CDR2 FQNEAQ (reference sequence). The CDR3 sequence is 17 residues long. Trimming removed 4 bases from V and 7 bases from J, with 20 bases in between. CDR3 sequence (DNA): TGTGCCAGCAGCTCCAACGCGGGGTCAGGGAAGAATTCACCCCTCCACTTT. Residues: CASSSNAGSGKNSPLHF.

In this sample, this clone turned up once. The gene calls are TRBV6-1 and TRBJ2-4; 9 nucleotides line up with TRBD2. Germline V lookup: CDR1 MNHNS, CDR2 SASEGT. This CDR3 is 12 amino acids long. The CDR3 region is CAGGLAGQRQYF. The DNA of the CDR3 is TGTGCGGGGGGGCTAGCGGGACAAAGACAGTACTTC.

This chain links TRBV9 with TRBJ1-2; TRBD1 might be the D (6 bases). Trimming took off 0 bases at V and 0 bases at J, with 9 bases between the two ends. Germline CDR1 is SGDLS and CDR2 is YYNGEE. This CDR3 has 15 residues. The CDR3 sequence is CASSVGTDPNYGYTF. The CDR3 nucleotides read TGTGCCAGCAGCGTAGGGACAGATCCTAACTATGGCTACACCTTC.

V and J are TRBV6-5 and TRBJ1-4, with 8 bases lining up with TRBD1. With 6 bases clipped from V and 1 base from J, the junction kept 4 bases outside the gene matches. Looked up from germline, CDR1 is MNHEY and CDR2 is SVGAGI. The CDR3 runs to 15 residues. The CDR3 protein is CASSAGGVTNEKLFF. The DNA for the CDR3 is TGTGCCAGCAGCGCAGGGGGCGTAACTAATGAAAAACTGTTTTTT.

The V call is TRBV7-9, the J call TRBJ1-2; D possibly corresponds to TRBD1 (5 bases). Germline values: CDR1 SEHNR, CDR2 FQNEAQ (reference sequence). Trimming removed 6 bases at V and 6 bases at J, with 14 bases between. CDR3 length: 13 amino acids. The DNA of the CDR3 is TGTGCCAGCAGTATCTGGGGGGAGCATGGCTACACCTTC. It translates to CASSIWGEHGYTF.

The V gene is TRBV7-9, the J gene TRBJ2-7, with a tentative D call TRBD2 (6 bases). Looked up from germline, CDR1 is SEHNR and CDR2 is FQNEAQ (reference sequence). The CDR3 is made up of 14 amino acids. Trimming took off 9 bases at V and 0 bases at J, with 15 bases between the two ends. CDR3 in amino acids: CASSGVGSSYEQYF. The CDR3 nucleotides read TGTGCCAGTTCGGGGGTCGGAAGCTCCTACGAGCAGTACTTC. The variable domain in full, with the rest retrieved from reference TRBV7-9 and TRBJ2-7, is DTGVSQNPRHKITKRGQNVTFRCDPISEHNRLYWYRQTLGQGPEFLTYFQNEAQLEKSRLLSDRFSAERPKGSFSTLEIQRTEQGDSAMYLCASSGVGSSYEQYFGPGTRLTVT.

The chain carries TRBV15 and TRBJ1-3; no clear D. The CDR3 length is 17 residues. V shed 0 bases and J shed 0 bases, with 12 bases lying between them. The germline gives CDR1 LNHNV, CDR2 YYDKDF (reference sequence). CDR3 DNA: TGTGCCACCAGCAGAGATCTCGTCCTGTACTCTGGAAACACCATATATTTT. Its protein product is CATSRDLVLYSGNTIYF.

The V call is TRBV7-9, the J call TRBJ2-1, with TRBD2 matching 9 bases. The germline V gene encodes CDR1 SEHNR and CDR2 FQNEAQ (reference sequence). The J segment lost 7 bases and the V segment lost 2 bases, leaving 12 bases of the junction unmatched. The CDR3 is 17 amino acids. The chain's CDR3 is CASSLLGVREGPNEQFF. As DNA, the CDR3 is TGTGCCAGCAGCTTATTGGGAGTGCGGGAGGGCCCGAATGAGCAGTTCTTC. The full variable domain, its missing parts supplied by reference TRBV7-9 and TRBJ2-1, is DTGVSQNPRHKITKRGQNVTFRCDPISEHNRLYWYRQTLGQGPEFLTYFQNEAQLEKSRLLSDRFSAERPKGSFSTLEIQRTEQGDSAMYLCASSLLGVREGPNEQFFGPGTRLTVL.

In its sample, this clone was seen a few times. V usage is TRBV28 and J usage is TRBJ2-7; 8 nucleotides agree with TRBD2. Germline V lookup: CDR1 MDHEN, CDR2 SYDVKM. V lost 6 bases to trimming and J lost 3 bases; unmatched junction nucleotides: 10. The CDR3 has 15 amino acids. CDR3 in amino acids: CASSALAGPLYEQYF. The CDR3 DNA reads TGTGCCAGCAGCGCCTTAGCGGGACCCCTCTACGAGCAGTACTTC.

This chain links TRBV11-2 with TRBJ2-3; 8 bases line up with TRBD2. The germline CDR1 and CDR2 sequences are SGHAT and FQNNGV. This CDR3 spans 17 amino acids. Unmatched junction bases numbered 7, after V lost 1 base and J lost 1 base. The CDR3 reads CASSLVQRGTGTDTQYF. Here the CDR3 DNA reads TGTGCCAGCAGCTTAGTGCAGCGGGGGACCGGCACAGATACGCAGTATTTT.

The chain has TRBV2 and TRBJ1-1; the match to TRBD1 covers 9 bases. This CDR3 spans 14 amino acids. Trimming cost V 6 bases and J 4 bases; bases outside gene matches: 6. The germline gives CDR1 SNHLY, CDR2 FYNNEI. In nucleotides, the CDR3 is TGTGCCAGCAGCCGGACAGGGGTCGGCACTGAAGCTTTCTTT. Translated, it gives CASSRTGVGTEAFF.

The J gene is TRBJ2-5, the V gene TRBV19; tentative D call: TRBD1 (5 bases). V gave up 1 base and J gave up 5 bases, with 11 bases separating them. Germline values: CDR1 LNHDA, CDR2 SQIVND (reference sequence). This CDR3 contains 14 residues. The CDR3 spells CASSIVGAGETQYF. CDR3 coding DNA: TGTGCCAGTAGTATAGTAGGGGCTGGCGAGACCCAGTACTTC. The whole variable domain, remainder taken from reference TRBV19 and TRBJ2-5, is DGGITQSPKYLFRKEGQNVTLSCEQNLNHDAMYWYRQDPGQGLRLIYYSQIVNDFQKGDIAEGYSVSREKKESFPLTVTSAQKNPTAFYLCASSIVGAGETQYFGPGTRLLVL.

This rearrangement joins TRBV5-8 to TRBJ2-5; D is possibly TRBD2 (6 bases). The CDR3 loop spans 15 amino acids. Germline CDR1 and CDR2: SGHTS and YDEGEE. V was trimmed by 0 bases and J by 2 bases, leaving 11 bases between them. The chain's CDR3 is CASSLASGGQETQYF. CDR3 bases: TGTGCCAGCAGCTTGGCCTCCGGGGGACAAGAGACCCAGTACTTC. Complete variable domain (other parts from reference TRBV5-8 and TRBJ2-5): EAGVTQSPTHLIKTRGQQATLRCSPISGHTSVYWYQQALGLGLQFLLWYDEGEERNRGNFPPRFSGRQFPNYSSELNVNALELEDSALYLCASSLASGGQETQYFGPGTRLLVL.

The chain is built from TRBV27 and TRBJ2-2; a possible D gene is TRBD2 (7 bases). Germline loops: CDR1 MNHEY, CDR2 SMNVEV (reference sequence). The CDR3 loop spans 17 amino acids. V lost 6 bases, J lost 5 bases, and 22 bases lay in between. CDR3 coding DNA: TGTGCCAGCAGGAGCTTCTGGGCGGGGGCCAAAACCGGGGAGCTGTTTTTT. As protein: CASRSFWAGAKTGELFF.

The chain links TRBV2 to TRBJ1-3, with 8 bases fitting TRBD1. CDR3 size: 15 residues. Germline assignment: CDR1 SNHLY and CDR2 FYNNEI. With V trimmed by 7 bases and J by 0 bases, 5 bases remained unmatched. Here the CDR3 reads CASKTGANSGNTIYF. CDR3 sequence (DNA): TGTGCCAGCAAGACAGGGGCCAACTCTGGAAACACCATATATTTT.

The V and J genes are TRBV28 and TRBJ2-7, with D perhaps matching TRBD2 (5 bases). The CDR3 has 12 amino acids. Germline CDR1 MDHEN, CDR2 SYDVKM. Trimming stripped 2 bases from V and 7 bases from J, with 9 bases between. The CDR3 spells CASSLEGEEQYF. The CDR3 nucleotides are TGTGCCAGCAGTTTAGAGGGAGAAGAGCAGTACTTC.

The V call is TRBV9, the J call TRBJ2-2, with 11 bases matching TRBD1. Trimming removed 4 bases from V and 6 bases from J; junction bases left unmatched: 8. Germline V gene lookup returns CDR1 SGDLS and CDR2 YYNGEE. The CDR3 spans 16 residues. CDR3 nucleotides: TGTGCCAGCAGCCCTTGGACAGGGGGCAATGCCGGGGAGCTGTTTTTT. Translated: CASSPWTGGNAGELFF.

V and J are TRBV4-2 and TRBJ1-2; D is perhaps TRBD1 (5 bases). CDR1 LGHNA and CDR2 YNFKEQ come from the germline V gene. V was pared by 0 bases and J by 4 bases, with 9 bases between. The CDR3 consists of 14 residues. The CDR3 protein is CASSQEEGRYGYTF. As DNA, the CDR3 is TGTGCCAGCAGCCAAGAGGAGGGGCGCTATGGCTACACCTTC.

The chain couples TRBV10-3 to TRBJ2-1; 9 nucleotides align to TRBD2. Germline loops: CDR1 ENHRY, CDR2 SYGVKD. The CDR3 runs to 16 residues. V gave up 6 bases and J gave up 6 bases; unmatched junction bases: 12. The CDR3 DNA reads TGTGCCATCAGACCCAGCCAAGGACTAGCGAGCAATGAGCAGTTCTTC. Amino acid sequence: CAIRPSQGLASNEQFF.

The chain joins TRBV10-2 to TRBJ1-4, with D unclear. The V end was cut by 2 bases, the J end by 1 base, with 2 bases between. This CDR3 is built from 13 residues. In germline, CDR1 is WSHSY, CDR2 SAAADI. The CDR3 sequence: CASSERTNEKLFF. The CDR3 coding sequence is TGCGCCAGCAGTGAGCGAACTAATGAAAAACTGTTTTTT.

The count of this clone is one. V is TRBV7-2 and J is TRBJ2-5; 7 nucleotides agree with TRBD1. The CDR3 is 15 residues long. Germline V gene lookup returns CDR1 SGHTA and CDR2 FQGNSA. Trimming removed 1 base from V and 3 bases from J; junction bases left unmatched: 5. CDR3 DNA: TGTGCCAGCAGCTTAGAAGGGGGCAGAGAAGAGACCCAGTACTTC. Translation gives CASSLEGGREETQYF. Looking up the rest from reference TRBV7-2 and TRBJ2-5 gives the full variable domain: GAGVSQSPSNKVTEKGKDVELRCDPISGHTALYWYRQSLGQGLEFLIYFQGNSAPDKSGLPSDRFSAERTGGSVSTLTIQRTQQEDSAVYLCASSLEGGREETQYFGPGTRLLVL.